The 2 T cell receptor beta chains presented below share a single source sample, sequenced in a study of blood T cells in healthy people across ages. A second about 7 to 11 cycle PCR used barcoded and J-beta primers. MiXCR, run by TCRdb on the 5' RACE reads, gives a single entry per CDR3 protein. This sample carries hundreds of thousands of distinct CDR3 sequences, approximately 49% of them seen once, and the ten largest clones take around a third. Input material: blood. Source of these receptors: a woman aged 55-75 years in good health.

There are a few counts of this clonotype. The chain links TRBV6-2 or TRBV6-3 to TRBJ2-1; D ambiguous. This CDR3 is built from 12 residues. The germline V gene has CDR1 MNHEY and CDR2 SVGEGT. The V gene lost 4 bases and the J gene lost 13 bases, with 14 bases spanning the gap. Written as DNA, the CDR3 is TGTGCCAGCAGTTTCCGGGCTAGGGAACAGTTCTTC. It codes for CASSFRAREQFF.

The V gene is TRBV6-2 or TRBV6-3, the J gene TRBJ2-1; 9 bases align to TRBD2. The junction had 8 bases not matched to a gene; V was cut back by 1 base and J by 7 bases. Per germline, CDR1 MNHEY and CDR2 SVGEGT. This CDR3 is built from 16 residues. The CDR3 loop reads CASSYWGGRALNEQFF. CDR3 nucleotide sequence: TGTGCCAGCAGTTACTGGGGCGGGAGGGCCCTTAATGAGCAGTTCTTC.